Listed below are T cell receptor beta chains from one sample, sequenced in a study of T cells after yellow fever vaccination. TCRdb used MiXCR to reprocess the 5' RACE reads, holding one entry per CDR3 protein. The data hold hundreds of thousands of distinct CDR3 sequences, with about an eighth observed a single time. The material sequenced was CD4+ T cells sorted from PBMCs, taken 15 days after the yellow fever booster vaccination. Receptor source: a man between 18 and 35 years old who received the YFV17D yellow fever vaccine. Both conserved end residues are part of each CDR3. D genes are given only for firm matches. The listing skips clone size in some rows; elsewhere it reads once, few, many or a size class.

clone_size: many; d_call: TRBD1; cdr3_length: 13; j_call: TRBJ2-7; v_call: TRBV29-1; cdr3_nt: TGCAGCGTGAAGACAGGGCCATCCCTCGAGCAGTACTTC; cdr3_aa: CSVKTGPSLEQYF
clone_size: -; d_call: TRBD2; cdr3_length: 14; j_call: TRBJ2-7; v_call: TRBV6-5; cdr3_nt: TGTGCCAGCCCAACAAGGCGGGGGGCCTACGAGCAGTACTTC; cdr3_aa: CASPTRRGAYEQYF
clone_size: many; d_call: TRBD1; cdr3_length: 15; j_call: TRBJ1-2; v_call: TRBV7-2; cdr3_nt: TGTGCCAGCAGCTCAAGGACAGGGGATAACTATGGCTACACCTTC; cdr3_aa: CASSSRTGDNYGYTF
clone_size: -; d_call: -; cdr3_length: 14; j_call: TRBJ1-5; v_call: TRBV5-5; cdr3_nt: TGTGCCAGCAGCTTGGAGTTTAGCAATCAGCCCCAGCATTTT; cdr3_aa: CASSLEFSNQPQHF
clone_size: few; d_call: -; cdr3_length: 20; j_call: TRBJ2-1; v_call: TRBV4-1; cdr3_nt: TGCGCCAGCAGCCAAGATCCTCCGGGGGCATATGTGAGCTCCTACAATGAGCAGTTCTTC; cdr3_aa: CASSQDPPGAYVSSYNEQFF
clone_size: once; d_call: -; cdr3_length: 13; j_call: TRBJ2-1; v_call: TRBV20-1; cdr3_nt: TGCAGTGCTAGAGATACTGCAGCGAATGAGCAGTTCTTC; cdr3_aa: CSARDTAANEQFF
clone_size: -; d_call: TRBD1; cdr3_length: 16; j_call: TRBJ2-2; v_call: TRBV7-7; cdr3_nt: TGTGCTAGCAGCCTCCGGGACAGGGGGCTTGGCGGGGAGCTGTTTTTT; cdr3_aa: CASSLRDRGLGGELFF
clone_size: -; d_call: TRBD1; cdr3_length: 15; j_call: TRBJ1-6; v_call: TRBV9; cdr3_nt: TGTGCCAGCAGCGCGGCAGGGGGCAGAGATTCACCCCTCCACTTT; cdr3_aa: CASSAAGGRDSPLHF
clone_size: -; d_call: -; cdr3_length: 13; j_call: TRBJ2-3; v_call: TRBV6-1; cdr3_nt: TGTGCCAGCAGGACAAGCCATCCAGATACGCAGTATTTT; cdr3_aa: CASRTSHPDTQYF
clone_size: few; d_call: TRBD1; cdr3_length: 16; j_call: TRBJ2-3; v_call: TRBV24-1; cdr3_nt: TGTGCCACCAGTGACCCCGGGACAGTTGGCACAGATACGCAGTATTTT; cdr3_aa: CATSDPGTVGTDTQYF
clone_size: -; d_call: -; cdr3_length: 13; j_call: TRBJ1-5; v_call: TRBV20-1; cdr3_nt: TGCAGTGCTCCAATCGGGGTGGGCCAGCCCCAGCATTTT; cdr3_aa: CSAPIGVGQPQHF
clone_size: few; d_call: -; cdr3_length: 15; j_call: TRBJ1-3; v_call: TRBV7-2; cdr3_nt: TGTGCCAGCAGCTTCACCTCGGGCGGGGGAAACACCATATATTTT; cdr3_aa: CASSFTSGGGNTIYF
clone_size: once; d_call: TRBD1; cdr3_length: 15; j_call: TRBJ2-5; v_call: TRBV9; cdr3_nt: TGTGCCAGCAGCGCAGGGACAGGGAGGCAAGAGACCCAGTACTTC; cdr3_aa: CASSAGTGRQETQYF
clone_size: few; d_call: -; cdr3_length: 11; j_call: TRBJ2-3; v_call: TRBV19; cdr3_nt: TGTGCCAGTAGTATAGGGGGCCCGCATTATTTT; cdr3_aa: CASSIGGPHYF
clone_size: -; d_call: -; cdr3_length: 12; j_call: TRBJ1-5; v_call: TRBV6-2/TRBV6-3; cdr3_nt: TGTGCCAGCAGTTACTCGACCCAGCCCCAGCATTTT; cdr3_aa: CASSYSTQPQHF
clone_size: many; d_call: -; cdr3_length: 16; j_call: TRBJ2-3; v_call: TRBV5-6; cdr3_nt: TGTGCCAGCAGCTCGCCAGCAAACCGGGAGACAGATACGCAGTATTTT; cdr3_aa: CASSSPANRETDTQYF
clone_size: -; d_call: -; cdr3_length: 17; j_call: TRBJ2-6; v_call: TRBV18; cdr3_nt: TGTGCCAGCTCACCAGCAAGGGCCGGGACTGGGGCCAACGTCCTGACTTTC; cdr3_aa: CASSPARAGTGANVLTF
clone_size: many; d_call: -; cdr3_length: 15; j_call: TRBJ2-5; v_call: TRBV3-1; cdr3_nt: TGTGCCAGCAGAATTGGCGGGGGCAGAGGAGAGACCCAGTACTTC; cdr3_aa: CASRIGGGRGETQYF
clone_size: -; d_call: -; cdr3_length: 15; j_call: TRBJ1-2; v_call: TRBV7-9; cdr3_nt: TGTGCCAGCAGCCCCAACCAGGTCGGAGGCTATGGCTACACCTTC; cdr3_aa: CASSPNQVGGYGYTF
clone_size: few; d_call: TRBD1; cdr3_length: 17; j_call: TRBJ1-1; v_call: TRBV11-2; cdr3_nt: TGTGCCAGCAGCAAACTCGGGACAGGGGAGTTGAACACTGAAGCTTTCTTT; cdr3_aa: CASSKLGTGELNTEAFF
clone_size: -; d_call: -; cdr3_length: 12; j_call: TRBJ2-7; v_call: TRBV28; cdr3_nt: TGTGCCAGCAGTTTAAAAGGGTATCAGCAGTACTTC; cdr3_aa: CASSLKGYQQYF
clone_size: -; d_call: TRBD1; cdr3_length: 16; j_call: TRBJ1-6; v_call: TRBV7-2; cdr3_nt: TGTGCCAGCAGCGCGACAGGGCCCCGGATTAATTCACCCCTCCACTTT; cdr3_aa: CASSATGPRINSPLHF
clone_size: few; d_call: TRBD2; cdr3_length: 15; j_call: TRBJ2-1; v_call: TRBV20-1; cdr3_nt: TGCAGTGCTAGACTCCCCGGGAGCGGGACGAATGAGCAGTTCTTC; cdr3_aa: CSARLPGSGTNEQFF
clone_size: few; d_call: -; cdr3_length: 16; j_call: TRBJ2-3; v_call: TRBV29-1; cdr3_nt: TGCAGCGTTGCTAACGGGGGTTCCGGATCCACAGATACGCAGTATTTT; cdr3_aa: CSVANGGSGSTDTQYF
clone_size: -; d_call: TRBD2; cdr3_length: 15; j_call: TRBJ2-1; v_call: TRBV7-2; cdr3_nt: TGTGCCAGCAGTGAAACTAGCGGGGGGGCTCGTGAGCAGTTCTTC; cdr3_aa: CASSETSGGAREQFF
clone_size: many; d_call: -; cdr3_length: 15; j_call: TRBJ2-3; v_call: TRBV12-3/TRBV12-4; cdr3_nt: TGTGCCAGCAGCACCCATACGGGGACCACAGATACGCAGTATTTT; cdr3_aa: CASSTHTGTTDTQYF
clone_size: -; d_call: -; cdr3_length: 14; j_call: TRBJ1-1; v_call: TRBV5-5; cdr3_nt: TGTGCCAGCAGCTTGATAGGGGACTGGACTGAAGCTTTCTTT; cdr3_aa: CASSLIGDWTEAFF
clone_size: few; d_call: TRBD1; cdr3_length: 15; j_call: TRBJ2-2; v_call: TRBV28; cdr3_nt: TGTGCCAGCACTACAGGGGGAGTCCTGGCCGGGGAGCTGTTTTTT; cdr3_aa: CASTTGGVLAGELFF
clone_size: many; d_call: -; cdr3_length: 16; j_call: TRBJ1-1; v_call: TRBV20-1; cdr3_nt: TGCAGTGCCACGGACCCCAGGGGCGGGGGGAACACTGAAGCTTTCTTT; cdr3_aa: CSATDPRGGGNTEAFF
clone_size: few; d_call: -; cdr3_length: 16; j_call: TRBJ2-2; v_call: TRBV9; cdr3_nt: TGTGCCAGCAGCCAGGTGGCCAGGGCGGACACCGGGGAGCTGTTTTTT; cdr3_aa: CASSQVARADTGELFF
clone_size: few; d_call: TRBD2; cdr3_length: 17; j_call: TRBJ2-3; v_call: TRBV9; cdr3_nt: TGTGCCAGCAGCGTGGCCCCCGCGCGGGAGTACACAGATACGCAGTATTTT; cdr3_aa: CASSVAPAREYTDTQYF
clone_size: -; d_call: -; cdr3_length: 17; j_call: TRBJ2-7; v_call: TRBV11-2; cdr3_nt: TGTGCCAGCAGCTCCGTACCCCGCGTGGGGCCGAAGTACGAGCAGTACTTC; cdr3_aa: CASSSVPRVGPKYEQYF